This TCR beta chain emerged from a study of T cell responses to AZD1222 COVID-19 vaccine. General study results and limits: Unmutated regions of variants are reportedly targeted by nearly half of spike-specific TCRs. The donor group comprised mostly white British people and more females; the analysis possibly underestimated clonal diversity. Spike-specific TCR depth and breadth grew after two AZD1222 doses.

The table came from immunoSEQ multiplex PCR; TCRdb's copy has only in-frame clones and leaves some out. The data show roughly 260,000 clones, more than 80% seen once. The CDR3 covers 13 residues. Germline CDR1 and CDR2: SGHDT and YYEEEE. Trimming shortened V by 6 bases and J by 5 bases, and 15 bases separated the two germline ends. This clone was observed a handful of times. What it binds is not known. This sequence was found in an adult in good health. The chain uses TRBV5-6 and TRBJ2-7; D may match TRBD1 or TRBD2 (5 bases each). The material sequenced was peripheral blood, taken on day 0 of AZD1222 vaccination. CDR3 in amino acids: CASTFWGSDEQYF. In nucleotides, the CDR3 is TGTGCCAGCACCTTTTGGGGGAGTGACGAGCAGTACTTC.